These 24 T cell receptor beta chains were all obtained from the same sample, sequenced in a study of blood T cells in healthy people across ages. Using a J-beta primer mix together with a sample-barcoded 5' primer, a second PCR was run for about 6 to 12 cycles. One entry per CDR3 protein, called by TCRdb with MiXCR from the 5' RACE reads. Of around 940,000 distinct CDR3 sequences listed, roughly half are singletons. Sequencing was done on a sample of blood. The receptors were gathered from a woman aged 55 to 70 in good health.

This chain links TRBV5-1 with TRBJ1-1, with 9 bases identical to TRBD1. J was trimmed by 3 bases and V by 4 bases; bases with no gene match: 7. The CDR3 covers 15 residues. Per germline, CDR1 SGHRS and CDR2 YFSETQ. CDR3 bases: TGCGCCAGCAGCCGGGGACAGGGAGGGTACACTGAAGCTTTCTTT. Protein: CASSRGQGGYTEAFF.

The CDR3 nucleotides read TGCGCCAGCAGCCAAAAAGGTACAGGGACTTACGAGCAGTACTTC. Amino acids: CASSQKGTGTYEQYF. J is TRBJ2-7 and V is TRBV4-1; D may match TRBD1 or TRBD2 (6 bases each). V shed 2 bases and J shed 4 bases, with 15 bases lying between them. The germline V gene encodes CDR1 MGHRA and CDR2 YSYEKL. CDR3 length: 15 amino acids.

This clonotype was seen just once. This chain connects TRBV14 to TRBJ2-5; TRBD2 agrees at 7 bases. Germline lookup yields CDR1 SGHDN and CDR2 FVKESK. After removal of 1 base from V and 11 bases from J, the junction contained 10 bases not matched to a gene. The CDR3 loop spans 14 amino acids. The CDR3 DNA reads as TGTGCCAGCAGCCAAGGATTGGGCGGGGGAAAGCAGTACTTC. This translates into CASSQGLGGGKQYF.

In this sample, this clonotype turned up a few times. The chain carries TRBV30 and TRBJ2-7, with TRBD2 matching 8 bases. After removal of 3 bases from V and 0 bases from J, the junction contained 1 base not matched to a gene. Germline CDR1 is GTSNPN and CDR2 is SVGIG (reference sequence). The CDR3 loop spans 13 amino acids. The chain's CDR3 is CAWRGTSSYEQYF. In DNA form, the CDR3 reads TGTGCCTGGAGGGGGACTAGCTCCTACGAGCAGTACTTC.

The rearrangement links TRBV20-1 to TRBJ2-6; a weak D match, TRBD2 (5 bases). This CDR3 is 18 amino acids long. V dropped 0 bases and J dropped 4 bases, with 19 bases sitting between them. Germline-derived CDR1 and CDR2 are DFQATT and SNEGSKA (reference sequence). In DNA, the CDR3 is TGCAGTGCTAGAGATAAAGGAAGAGGGAAAGCCGGGGCCAACGTCCTGACTTTC. Protein: CSARDKGRGKAGANVLTF.

The genes are TRBV18 and TRBJ2-1, with D maybe TRBD1 (6 bases). Germline V gene lookup returns CDR1 KGHSH and CDR2 LQKENI. V was cut by 6 bases and J by 4 bases, with 19 bases left in between. This CDR3 is 16 amino acids long. DNA for the CDR3: TGTGCCAGCTCTCGCCCCGGACAGAGAAGTTACAATGAGCAGTTCTTC. This gives the protein CASSRPGQRSYNEQFF. The whole variable domain, filled in from reference TRBV18 and TRBJ2-1, reads NAGVMQNPRHLVRRRGQEARLRCSPMKGHSHVYWYRQLPEEGLKFMVYLQKENIIDESGMPKERFSAEFPKEGPSILRIQQVVRGDSAAYFCASSRPGQRSYNEQFFGPGTRLTVL.

The chain couples TRBV7-9 to TRBJ2-5; 9 nucleotides align to TRBD1. Losses at the gene ends were 7 bases for V and 3 bases for J; bases not matched to a gene: 9. Germline V CDR1 and CDR2: SEHNR, FQNEAQ (reference sequence). There are 15 residues in the CDR3. CDR3: CASTPVQGAEETQYF. The CDR3 DNA sequence: TGTGCCAGCACCCCGGTACAGGGGGCAGAAGAGACCCAGTACTTC.

This chain uses TRBV20-1 with TRBJ2-7; D could derive from TRBD1 or TRBD2 (5 bases each). CDR1 and CDR2 from the germline V gene are DFQATT and SNEGSKA (reference sequence). Trimming took off 5 bases at V and 0 bases at J, with 17 bases between the two ends. This CDR3 has 15 residues. CDR3 protein: CSAAPAVGDSYEQYF. The CDR3 DNA sequence: TGCAGTGCTGCTCCTGCCGTGGGGGACTCCTACGAGCAGTACTTC.

In its sample, this clonotype was seen once. This sequence joins TRBV10-3 and TRBJ2-5, with TRBD2 matching over 8 bases. This CDR3 has 14 amino acids. The junction had 5 bases not matched to a gene; V was cut back by 4 bases and J by 4 bases. CDR1 is ENHRY, CDR2 SYGVKD, per germline. The CDR3 bases are TGTGCCATCAGTGGAGCGGGGGACCCAGAGACCCAGTACTTC. It encodes CAISGAGDPETQYF.

The V call is TRBV28, the J call TRBJ2-1; 8 nucleotides line up with TRBD2. Germline CDR1 and CDR2: MDHEN and SYDVKM. This CDR3 comprises 17 residues. The J segment lost 0 bases and the V segment lost 5 bases, leaving 9 bases of the junction unmatched. The CDR3: CASSRGSAGGSYNEQFF. The CDR3 DNA is TGTGCCAGCAGTCGGGGGTCCGCGGGAGGCTCCTACAATGAGCAGTTCTTC.

This chain links TRBV7-8 with TRBJ2-3; weak D call: TRBD2 (5 bases). The CDR3 sequence is 14 residues long. The V gene's germline CDR1 is SGHVS and CDR2 FQNEAQ. V lost 5 bases, J lost 4 bases, and 13 bases lay in between. The CDR3 region has the DNA TGTGCCAGCAGCCCGCTAACTAGTTCAGATACGCAGTATTTT. Translation: CASSPLTSSDTQYF.

The V call is TRBV4-2, the J call TRBJ1-5; 7 bases line up with TRBD1. V was clipped by 3 bases and J by 6 bases; unmatched bases: 14. This CDR3 is built from 17 residues. Per germline, CDR1 LGHNA and CDR2 YNFKEQ. Here the CDR3 reads CASSHTRQTGSGQPQHF. Here the CDR3 DNA reads TGTGCCAGCAGCCACACACGCCAGACAGGGTCCGGTCAGCCCCAGCATTTT.

The chain combines TRBV4-1 with TRBJ2-7; 8 bases align to TRBD2. Losses at the gene ends were 0 bases for V and 4 bases for J; bases not matched to a gene: 20. Germline V CDR1 and CDR2: MGHRA, YSYEKL. The CDR3 is 20 residues long. The CDR3: CASSQDLISRLATRGYEQYF. The CDR3 DNA is TGCGCCAGCAGCCAAGATTTAATCTCACGACTAGCGACAAGGGGGTACGAGCAGTACTTC.

The rearrangement joins TRBV20-1 to TRBJ2-3; a possible D gene is TRBD2 (5 bases). This CDR3 has 12 amino acids. CDR1 and CDR2 (germline): DFQATT, SNEGSKA (reference sequence). Trimming took 6 bases from V and 5 from J, leaving 12 bases between them. Here the CDR3 reads CSAARVQDTQYF. CDR3 nucleotides: TGCAGTGCGGCGAGGGTACAAGATACGCAGTATTTT.

This clonotype was seen a few times. The chain employs TRBV6-5 and TRBJ2-5; TRBD2 aligns across 8 bases. After removal of 6 bases from V and 2 bases from J, the junction contained 8 bases not matched to a gene. The CDR3 is 15 residues long. Germline-derived CDR1 and CDR2 are MNHEY and SVGAGI. The CDR3 is CASRPWTSRQETQYF. As DNA, the CDR3 is TGTGCCAGCAGGCCCTGGACTAGCAGACAAGAGACCCAGTACTTC.

This clonotype was counted only a few times. The chain is built from TRBV4-2 and TRBJ2-4; D is perhaps TRBD1 or TRBD2 (5 bases each). This CDR3 has 17 amino acids. V shed 4 bases and J shed 0 bases, with 16 bases lying between them. From germline, CDR1 is LGHNA and CDR2 YNFKEQ. CDR3 amino acids: CASSPKRGSLAKNIQYF. DNA of the CDR3: TGTGCCAGCAGCCCAAAGAGGGGTTCGTTAGCCAAAAACATTCAGTACTTC.

V is TRBV7-6 and J is TRBJ2-4, with a weak D call TRBD2 (7 bases). Germline-derived CDR1 and CDR2 are SGHVS and FNYEAQ. V lost 1 base to trimming and J lost 8 bases, with 12 bases between them. This CDR3 has 14 residues. The CDR3 loop is CASSLGGGMDIQYF. The DNA for the CDR3 is TGTGCCAGCAGCTTAGGGGGGGGCATGGACATTCAGTACTTC.

This clonotype appeared once. The chain links TRBV28 to TRBJ2-1, with 7 bases that match TRBD2. J gave up 6 bases and V 6 bases, and 11 bases lay outside the gene matches. This CDR3 comprises 15 residues. Germline V CDR1 and CDR2: MDHEN, SYDVKM. The CDR3 nucleotides are TGTGCCAGCAGCCCTCCGGGAGGTGCGCTCAATGAGCAGTTCTTC. This sequence encodes CASSPPGGALNEQFF.

The V gene is TRBV28, the J gene TRBJ2-7; TRBD2 is a possible D gene (6 bases). V was trimmed by 4 bases and J by 0 bases, leaving 16 bases between them. CDR1 MDHEN and CDR2 SYDVKM come from the germline V gene. The CDR3 spans 16 residues. In nucleotides, the CDR3 is TGTGCCAGCAGTTCTACCCTAGCGTCGAGCTCCTACGAGCAGTACTTC. Translating it yields CASSSTLASSSYEQYF.

This chain links TRBV2 with TRBJ1-2; no firm D call. There are 14 residues in the CDR3. V shed 6 bases and J shed 1 base, with 12 bases lying between them. Looked up from germline, CDR1 is SNHLY and CDR2 is FYNNEI. The CDR3 loop reads CASRSSYLNYGYTF. The CDR3, as DNA: TGTGCCAGCAGGAGCTCTTATCTTAACTATGGCTACACCTTC.

In DNA form, the CDR3 reads TGCGCCAGCAGCCAACTAGCGGGAGGTTTCGGCTCCTACAATGAGCAGTTCTTC. Amino acids: CASSQLAGGFGSYNEQFF. The V gene is TRBV4-3, the J gene TRBJ2-1; 11 bases agree with TRBD2. Germline lookup yields CDR1 LGHNA and CDR2 YSLEER. The junction had 6 bases not matched to a gene; V was cut back by 2 bases and J by 0 bases. This CDR3 is built from 18 residues.

This chain joins TRBV4-1 and TRBJ1-2, with D possibly being TRBD1 (6 bases). Deletions cut 0 bases from V and 2 bases from J, with 10 bases between. This CDR3 contains 15 residues. Germline V gene lookup returns CDR1 MGHRA and CDR2 YSYEKL. The CDR3 is CASSQDVGQNYGYTF. DNA for the CDR3: TGCGCCAGCAGCCAAGACGTCGGACAGAACTATGGCTACACCTTC.

This chain joins TRBV20-1 and TRBJ2-5; 7 positions match TRBD2. Gene TRBJ2-7 matches the end of the DNA better, so the J call may be wrong. Germline loops: CDR1 DFQATT, CDR2 SNEGSKA (reference sequence). The CDR3 sequence is 15 residues long. CDR3 nucleotides: TGCAGTGCGTGGGAGGGCCTAGAGCTTACCTACGAGCAGTACTTC. Amino acids: CSAWEGLELTYEQYF.

The chain links TRBV28 to TRBJ2-7, with 8 bases lining up with TRBD2. The CDR3 runs 14 residues. Germline CDR1 is MDHEN and CDR2 is SYDVKM. J lost 2 bases, V lost 6 bases, and 6 bases had no gene match. CDR3 DNA sequence: TGTGCCAGCAGGAGCGGGAGCCTAACCTACGAGCAGTACTTC. It is translated as CASRSGSLTYEQYF.